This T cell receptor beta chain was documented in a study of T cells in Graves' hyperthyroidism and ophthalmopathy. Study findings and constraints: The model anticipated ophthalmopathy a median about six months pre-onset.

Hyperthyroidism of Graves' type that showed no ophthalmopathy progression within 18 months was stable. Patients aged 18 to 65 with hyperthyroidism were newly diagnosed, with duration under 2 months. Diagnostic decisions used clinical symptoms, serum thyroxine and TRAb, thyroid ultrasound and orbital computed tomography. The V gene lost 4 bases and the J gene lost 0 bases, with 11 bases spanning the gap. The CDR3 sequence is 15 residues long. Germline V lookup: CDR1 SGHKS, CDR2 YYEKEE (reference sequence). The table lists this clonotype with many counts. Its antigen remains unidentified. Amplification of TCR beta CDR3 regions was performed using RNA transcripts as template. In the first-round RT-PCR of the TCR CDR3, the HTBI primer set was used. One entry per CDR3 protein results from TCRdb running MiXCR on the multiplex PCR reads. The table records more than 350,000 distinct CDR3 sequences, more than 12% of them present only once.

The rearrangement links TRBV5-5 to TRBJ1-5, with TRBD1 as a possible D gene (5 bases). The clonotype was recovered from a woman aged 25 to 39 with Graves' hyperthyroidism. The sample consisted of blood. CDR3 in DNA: TGTGCCAGCAGCGTGGGAGACAGTAGCAATCAGCCCCAGCATTTT. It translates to CASSVGDSSNQPQHF.